Shown below are 15 T cell receptor beta chains from a single sample sequenced in a study of T cells in Graves' hyperthyroidism and ophthalmopathy. Regions amplified from RNA transcripts were the TCR beta CDR3 regions. First-round RT-PCR targeting the TCR CDR3 was performed with the HTBI primer set. TCRdb re-derived calls from the multiplex PCR reads in MiXCR, one entry per CDR3 protein. Of around 620,000 distinct CDR3 sequences listed, 14% were seen once; the top ten hold roughly 6.9%. Sample: blood. These receptors all stem from a woman aged 18-30 years with Graves' ophthalmopathy.

This clonotype was counted many times. This chain links TRBV5-1 with TRBJ2-1; tentative D call: TRBD2 (6 bases). Germline V gene lookup returns CDR1 SGHRS and CDR2 YFSETQ. V was clipped by 0 bases and J by 5 bases, with 12 bases between them. The CDR3 is 15 amino acids. In DNA, the CDR3 is TGCGCCAGCAGCTTGGACGGGACTCCACACAATGAGCAGTTCTTC. It yields the protein CASSLDGTPHNEQFF.

This chain uses TRBV6-5 with TRBJ2-5; perhaps TRBD1 as D (5 bases). V was shortened by 0 bases and J by 5 bases, with 10 bases between the two germline ends. Germline V gene lookup returns CDR1 MNHEY and CDR2 SVGAGI. The CDR3 loop spans 14 amino acids. In DNA form, the CDR3 reads TGTGCCAGCAGTTACTCGAAGGGGTGGGAGACCCAGTACTTC. This codes for CASSYSKGWETQYF.

On this clonotype itself: A much larger clone sits a single nucleotide away, making a read error possible. This chain uses TRBV7-3 with TRBJ2-5, with D maybe TRBD1 (6 bases). V lost 4 bases and J 1 base, leaving 16 bases between the germline ends. The germline gives CDR1 SGHTA, CDR2 FQGTGA. This CDR3 is built from 16 residues. CDR3 nucleotides: TGTGCCAGCAGCTGGAAGACTGAGACAGGCCAAGAGACCCAGTACTTC. It encodes CASSWKTETGQETQYF.

This clonotype appeared once. The V call is TRBV19, the J call TRBJ2-7; 7 nucleotides align to TRBD2. The germline V gene has CDR1 LNHDA and CDR2 SQIVND (reference sequence). The junction had 4 bases not matched to a gene; V was cut back by 1 base and J by 7 bases. The length of the CDR3 is 13 residues. The CDR3 nucleotides read TGTGCCAGTAGTATAGGACTAGCATCGGAGCAGTACTTC. Its translation is CASSIGLASEQYF.

This clonotype was counted only a few times. The rearrangement uses TRBV7-8 and TRBJ2-7; 7 nucleotides match TRBD1. The trim removed 1 base at V and 2 bases at J, leaving 11 bases unmatched. The CDR3 contains 17 residues. Germline lookup yields CDR1 SGHVS and CDR2 FQNEAQ. The CDR3 protein is CASSLGPWTGQTYEQYF. CDR3 DNA: TGTGCCAGCAGCTTAGGGCCTTGGACAGGTCAAACCTACGAGCAGTACTTC.

The genes are TRBV5-8 and TRBJ2-3; 7 bases are a match to TRBD2. J gave up 2 bases and V 7 bases, and 4 bases lay outside the gene matches. The CDR3 has 13 residues. Germline CDR1 and CDR2: SGHTS and YDEGEE. CDR3 bases: TGTGCCAGCGGGAGGGGAGACACAGATACGCAGTATTTT. Its protein product is CASGRGDTDTQYF. The full variable domain, completed using reference TRBV5-8 and TRBJ2-3, is EAGVTQSPTHLIKTRGQQATLRCSPISGHTSVYWYQQALGLGLQFLLWYDEGEERNRGNFPPRFSGRQFPNYSSELNVNALELEDSALYLCASGRGDTDTQYFGPGTRLTVL.

The CDR3 reads CASSWISTNEQFF. For the CDR3, the DNA is TGTGCCAGCAGCTGGATCAGCACCAATGAGCAGTTCTTC. The chain links TRBV5-6 to TRBJ2-1; D is undetermined. Germline V CDR1 and CDR2: SGHDT, YYEEEE. This CDR3 is built from 13 residues. The V end was cut by 3 bases, the J end by 6 bases, with 10 bases between.

In its sample, this clonotype was seen many times. The V gene is TRBV6-1, the J gene TRBJ1-1; tentative D call: TRBD1 (5 bases). V was shortened by 6 bases and J by 5 bases, with 19 bases between the two germline ends. Per the germline V gene, CDR1 is MNHNS and CDR2 is SASEGT. The CDR3 contains 15 residues. The CDR3: CASSPDGGGGTEAFF. The CDR3 nucleotides are TGTGCCAGCAGCCCCGACGGAGGTGGGGGTACTGAAGCTTTCTTT.

Many counts were recorded for this clonotype. The V gene is TRBV6-2 or TRBV6-3, the J gene TRBJ1-1, with D uncertain. The germline CDR1 and CDR2 sequences are MNHEY and SVGEGT. The V end lost 2 bases, the J end lost 3 bases, and 22 bases lay between the germline ends. The length of the CDR3 is 18 residues. This CDR3 is CASSYAPKGRSMDTEAFF. The CDR3 region has the DNA TGTGCCAGCAGTTACGCGCCCAAGGGCAGGAGTATGGACACTGAAGCTTTCTTT.

At least ten counts were recorded for this clonotype. The CDR3 DNA reads TGTGCCAGCATGCGAGGTTCCGGGCGACGAAAAGGACTAGCGGGAGGGTACGCCTACGAGCAGTACTTC. Its protein product is CASMRGSGRRKGLAGGYAYEQYF. The genes are TRBV28 and TRBJ2-7; 15 nucleotides line up with TRBD2. CDR1 is MDHEN and CDR2 is SYDVKM in the germline V gene. Losses at the gene ends were 7 bases for V and 2 bases for J; bases not matched to a gene: 27. The CDR3 sequence is 23 residues long.

This clonotype has at least ten counts. V is TRBV5-1 and J is TRBJ1-1; tentative D call: TRBD1 (5 bases). The CDR3 consists of 15 residues. From germline, CDR1 is SGHRS and CDR2 YFSETQ. Trimming stripped 4 bases from V and 0 bases from J, with 13 bases between. DNA for the CDR3: TGCGCCAGCAGCGTGACAGCCACAATGAACACTGAAGCTTTCTTT. Encoded protein: CASSVTATMNTEAFF.

The chain carries TRBV27 and TRBJ2-7, with D possibly matching TRBD2 (7 bases). Germline V gene lookup returns CDR1 MNHEY and CDR2 SMNVEV (reference sequence). V lost 1 base and J 2 bases, leaving 12 bases between the germline ends. The CDR3 runs 15 residues. Here the CDR3 DNA reads TGTGCCAGCAGTTTATTCGGGGGGCCCCCCTACGAGCAGTACTTC. Translated: CASSLFGGPPYEQYF.

The chain has TRBV30 and TRBJ1-1; tentatively, D is TRBD1 (5 bases). The CDR3 covers 15 residues. Germline-derived CDR1 and CDR2 are GTSNPN and SVGIG (reference sequence). V was cut by 3 bases and J by 0 bases, with 14 bases left in between. CDR3 protein: CAWSRGSGVNTEAFF. The CDR3 nucleotides read TGTGCCTGGAGCCGGGGGTCCGGGGTGAACACTGAAGCTTTCTTT.

This clonotype has at least ten counts. The chain recombines TRBV9 with TRBJ1-1; D is uncertain. V gave up 4 bases and J gave up 0 bases, with 16 bases separating them. Germline V gives CDR1 SGDLS, CDR2 YYNGEE. The CDR3 length is 16 residues. The chain's CDR3 is CASSPIGRVMNTEAFF. The CDR3 DNA reads as TGTGCCAGCAGCCCTATAGGGAGGGTTATGAACACTGAAGCTTTCTTT.

This clonotype was counted ten times or more. V usage is TRBV30 and J usage is TRBJ2-1, with 10 bases that match TRBD2. In germline, CDR1 is GTSNPN, CDR2 SVGIG (reference sequence). There are 14 residues in the CDR3. V was pared by 2 bases and J by 8 bases, with 6 bases of the junction left unmatched. The DNA for the CDR3 is TGTGCCTGGAGTCTCACTAGCGGGGCCGATGAGCAGTTCTTC. Protein product: CAWSLTSGADEQFF.